Below are 25 T cell receptor beta chains sequenced from a single sample in a study of T cells after yellow fever vaccination. One entry per CDR3 protein results from TCRdb running MiXCR on the 5' RACE reads. Of roughly 110,000 distinct CDR3 sequences in the sample, approximately 8.4% were seen once. Sequences were derived from CD8+ T cells sorted from PBMCs, sampled 45 days after the yellow fever booster vaccination. Source of these receptors: a young man who received the YFV17D yellow fever vaccine.

This clonotype appeared many times. The chain couples TRBV10-3 to TRBJ2-2, with TRBD2 identical over 13 bases. Per germline, CDR1 ENHRY and CDR2 SYGVKD. J gave up 1 base and V 4 bases, and 6 bases lay outside the gene matches. This CDR3 is built from 18 residues. The CDR3 bases are TGTGCCATCAGTGTCCCAACTAGCGGGAGGGAGAACACCGGGGAGCTGTTTTTT. Translation: CAISVPTSGRENTGELFF.

This chain connects TRBV27 to TRBJ2-5, with a possible D match to TRBD2 (7 bases). Per the germline V gene, CDR1 is MNHEY and CDR2 is SMNVEV (reference sequence). V lost 5 bases to trimming and J lost 6 bases, with 25 bases between them. This CDR3 is 17 amino acids long. CDR3 in DNA: TGTGCCAGCAGTCCCCCTCCTGAGGGGGGGGCCCTCAAGACCCAGTACTTC. This gives the protein CASSPPPEGGALKTQYF.

There are many counts of this clonotype. The V gene is TRBV12-3 or TRBV12-4, the J gene TRBJ2-6, with D hard to call. The V gene lost 3 bases and the J gene lost 1 base, with 7 bases spanning the gap. This CDR3 spans 15 amino acids. The CDR3: CASSFTLSGANVLTF. CDR3 bases: TGTGCCAGCAGTTTCACTCTTTCTGGGGCCAACGTCCTGACTTTC.

This clonotype was seen ten or more times. The chain uses TRBV27 and TRBJ2-3; 11 nucleotides line up with TRBD2. Germline-derived CDR1 and CDR2 are MNHEY and SMNVEV (reference sequence). The CDR3 extends over 17 amino acids. Trimming took 4 bases from V and 8 from J; bases not matched to a gene: 14. In DNA, the CDR3 is TGTGCCAGCAGTTCAGATTTGGGACTAGCGGTACAGGGTACGCAGTATTTT. It is translated as CASSSDLGLAVQGTQYF.

Ten or more counts support this clonotype. CDR3 residues: CASSLRTDSNEQFF. The CDR3 bases are TGTGCCAGCAGCCTCAGGACGGATTCGAATGAGCAGTTCTTC. The J gene is TRBJ2-1, the V gene TRBV7-6; no clear D. The CDR3 loop spans 14 amino acids. Looked up from germline, CDR1 is SGHVS and CDR2 is FNYEAQ. Trimming took off 5 bases at V and 7 bases at J, with 15 bases between the two ends.

As for this clonotype: A clone one base away is much larger, so this may be a read error. This chain connects TRBV18 to TRBJ2-7; possible D gene TRBD1, 6 bases. From germline, CDR1 is KGHSH and CDR2 LQKENI. The CDR3 has 14 amino acids. The CDR3 DNA sequence: TGTGCCGGCTCACCATCGGCAGGGGCCTACGAGCAGTACTTC. Protein: CAGSPSAGAYEQYF.

This clonotype was seen ten or more times. The chain employs TRBV29-1 and TRBJ2-7; D may be TRBD2 (5 bases). The V end lost 1 base, the J end lost 4 bases, and 14 bases lay between the germline ends. Germline V gene sequence: CDR1 SQVTM, CDR2 ANQGSEA. This CDR3 comprises 14 residues. CDR3 residues: CSVEGRGASYEQYF. The CDR3 DNA reads TGCAGCGTTGAAGGCCGGGGAGCCTCTTACGAGCAGTACTTC.

This clonotype was observed at least ten times. The chain combines TRBV20-1 with TRBJ2-2; TRBD2 agrees at 9 bases. The J segment lost 5 bases and the V segment lost 0 bases, leaving 4 bases of the junction unmatched. Germline V gives CDR1 DFQATT, CDR2 SNEGSKA (reference sequence). CDR3 size: 15 residues. As DNA, the CDR3 is TGCAGTGCTAGAGAGCCTAGCGGGATAACCGGGGAGCTGTTTTTT. Residues: CSAREPSGITGELFF.

This clonotype appeared many times. The rearrangement uses TRBV20-1 and TRBJ2-1; D remains unclear. V dropped 1 base and J dropped 9 bases, with 7 bases sitting between them. Per germline, CDR1 DFQATT and CDR2 SNEGSKA (reference sequence). The CDR3 has 11 residues. CDR3 in DNA: TGCAGTGCTAGAGGACTGGGTGAGCAGTTCTTC. It encodes CSARGLGEQFF.

This clonotype turned up a few times. The V and J genes are TRBV6-1 and TRBJ2-3; 8 bases map to TRBD2. The trim removed 5 bases at V and 0 bases at J, leaving 1 base unmatched. The CDR3 loop spans 14 amino acids. Germline lookup yields CDR1 MNHNS and CDR2 SASEGT. As DNA, the CDR3 is TGTGCCAGCAGTCAGCGGGAGAGCACAGATACGCAGTATTTT. Translated: CASSQRESTDTQYF.

This clonotype was counted at least ten times. This chain connects TRBV7-2 to TRBJ2-3; D gene unclear. The ends were cut back, 1 base at V and 6 bases at J, with 8 bases in the middle. CDR1 is SGHTA and CDR2 is FQGNSA in the germline V gene. This CDR3 has 13 residues. The CDR3 region is CASSLEGRDTQYF. Written as DNA, the CDR3 is TGTGCCAGCAGCTTAGAAGGGCGGGATACGCAGTATTTT.

This clonotype was found many times. The V call is TRBV28, the J call TRBJ1-5; weak D call: TRBD1 (6 bases). CDR3 length equals 13 residues. V lost 6 bases and J 5 bases, leaving 11 bases between the germline ends. Per germline, CDR1 MDHEN and CDR2 SYDVKM. This CDR3 is CASRDSFHQPQHF. DNA of the CDR3: TGTGCCAGCAGGGACAGCTTCCATCAGCCCCAGCATTTT. Supplemented by reference TRBV28 and TRBJ1-5, the full variable domain reads DVKVTQSSRYLVKRTGEKVFLECVQDMDHENMFWYRQDPGLGLRLIYFSYDVKMKEKGDIPEGYSVSREKKERFSLILESASTNQTSMYLCASRDSFHQPQHFGDGTRLSIL.

This clonotype has a count of ten or more. J is TRBJ2-2 and V is TRBV7-9, with D possibly called TRBD1 or TRBD2 (5 bases each). The CDR3 extends over 12 amino acids. Germline V gene data show CDR1 as SEHNR and CDR2 as FQNEAQ (reference sequence). V was trimmed by 8 bases and J by 6 bases, leaving 10 bases between them. CDR3 nucleotide sequence: TGTGCCAGCCTAGGGACGTCCGGGGAGCTGTTTTTT. This codes for CASLGTSGELFF.

The rearrangement joins TRBV6-5 to TRBJ2-3, with 7 bases aligning to TRBD2. The germline V gene has CDR1 MNHEY and CDR2 SVGAGI. The CDR3 spans 16 residues. Trimming took 10 bases from V and 2 from J; bases not matched to a gene: 15. CDR3 sequence: CAIAGVGVQLTDTQYF. For the CDR3, the DNA is TGTGCCATCGCGGGAGTAGGGGTACAGCTCACAGATACGCAGTATTTT.

The chain carries TRBV19 and TRBJ2-1; 9 positions match TRBD2. There are 15 residues in the CDR3. Trimming at V came to 7 bases and at J to 7 bases, leaving 11 bases not matched to a gene. Germline assignment: CDR1 LNHDA and CDR2 SQIVND (reference sequence). The CDR3 DNA is TGTGCCAGTACCCCCGGGACTAGCTTTTATAATGAGCAGTTCTTC. This codes for CASTPGTSFYNEQFF.

This clonotype has ten or more counts. This rearrangement joins TRBV5-4 to TRBJ2-7; 12 bases are a match to TRBD2. The CDR3 runs 15 residues. Per the germline V gene, CDR1 is SGHNT and CDR2 is YYREEE (reference sequence). V was pared by 2 bases and J by 2 bases, with 2 bases of the junction left unmatched. The CDR3 loop is CASSFLAGGPYEQYF. CDR3 bases: TGTGCCAGCAGCTTTCTAGCGGGAGGGCCCTACGAGCAGTACTTC.

This clonotype was picked up one time. The genes are TRBV30 and TRBJ2-1, with D unclear. This CDR3 is 12 amino acids long. Germline V CDR1 and CDR2: GTSNPN, SVGIG (reference sequence). V lost 3 bases and J 10 bases, leaving 13 bases between the germline ends. The CDR3 DNA reads TGTGCCTGGAGCCGACTCACGGAGGAGCAGTTCTTC. It codes for CAWSRLTEEQFF.

The rearrangement links TRBV29-1 to TRBJ2-7, with a weak D call TRBD2 (5 bases). Germline lookup yields CDR1 SQVTM and CDR2 ANQGSEA. The length of the CDR3 is 12 residues. The V and J ends lost 8 bases and 2 bases respectively, with 13 bases between them. CDR3 in amino acids: CSISDEPYEQYF. The CDR3 DNA follows: TGCAGCATTAGCGACGAACCCTACGAGCAGTACTTC.

The sample holds many counts of this clonotype. The V and J genes are TRBV4-3 and TRBJ1-6, with 8 bases fitting TRBD1. The V gene end was trimmed by 2 bases and the J gene end by 7 bases; junction bases not matched to a gene: 10. CDR3 length: 17 residues. Germline V lookup: CDR1 LGHNA, CDR2 YSLEER. CDR3 in DNA: TGCGCCAGCAGCCAAAGGACAGGGCTTGTGGGGAATTCACCCCTCCACTTT. It codes for CASSQRTGLVGNSPLHF.

In its sample, this clonotype was seen many times. CDR3 region: CSVEDFGGRATPSTDTQYF. The CDR3 coding sequence is TGCAGCGTTGAAGATTTCGGCGGGAGGGCAACCCCGTCTACAGATACGCAGTATTTT. This rearrangement joins TRBV29-1 to TRBJ2-3; 9 nucleotides match TRBD2. Germline V lookup: CDR1 SQVTM, CDR2 ANQGSEA. After removal of 0 bases from V and 3 bases from J, the junction contained 16 bases not matched to a gene. The CDR3 extends over 19 amino acids.

The V call is TRBV5-1, the J call TRBJ2-1; 13 bases align to TRBD2. The junction had 10 bases not matched to a gene; V was cut back by 3 bases and J by 4 bases. The germline gives CDR1 SGHRS, CDR2 YFSETQ. The CDR3 length is 18 residues. For the CDR3, the DNA is TGCGCCAGCAGCTCGCCGACTAGCGGGAGGTCGATATACAATGAGCAGTTCTTC. Amino acids: CASSSPTSGRSIYNEQFF.

Ten or more counts support this clonotype. The chain couples TRBV15 to TRBJ2-1; TRBD2 matches 11 bases. The CDR3 has 16 residues. The germline V gene has CDR1 LNHNV and CDR2 YYDKDF (reference sequence). J lost 0 bases, V lost 3 bases, and 1 base had no gene match. CDR3 sequence (DNA): TGTGCCACCAGCAGTACTAGCGGGGGCTCCTACAATGAGCAGTTCTTC. Its protein product is CATSSTSGGSYNEQFF. Based on the CDR3 plus reference TRBV15 and TRBJ2-1, the full variable domain is DAMVIQNPRYQVTQFGKPVTLSCSQTLNHNVMYWYQQKSSQAPKLLFHYYDKDFNNEADTPDNFQSRRPNTSFCFLDIRSPGLGDTAMYLCATSSTSGGSYNEQFFGPGTRLTVL.

The chain uses TRBV7-2 and TRBJ2-1; no definite D call. The V end was cut by 4 bases, the J end by 8 bases, with 15 bases between. The CDR3 loop spans 14 amino acids. Per germline, CDR1 SGHTA and CDR2 FQGNSA. CDR3 nucleotides: TGTGCCAGCAGCTCCCCCCCCGGGTTTGATGAGCAGTTCTTC. Residues: CASSSPPGFDEQFF.

This clonotype was detected ten times or more. V gene TRBV12-3 or TRBV12-4 combines with J gene TRBJ2-5; D ambiguous. Trimming removed 5 bases at V and 0 bases at J, with 7 bases between. CDR3 length: 13 residues. CDR3 region: CASSHEYQETQYF. Written as DNA, the CDR3 is TGTGCCAGCAGTCATGAGTACCAAGAGACCCAGTACTTC.

Many counts were recorded for this clonotype. This chain uses TRBV20-1 with TRBJ2-1, with D perhaps TRBD1 (6 bases). The germline V and J ends were trimmed by 0 bases and 0 bases, with 12 bases remaining between them. Germline lookup yields CDR1 DFQATT and CDR2 SNEGSKA (reference sequence). There are 16 residues in the CDR3. This chain's CDR3 is CSARDQGPSSYNEQFF. The CDR3 bases are TGCAGTGCTAGAGATCAGGGGCCGAGCTCCTACAATGAGCAGTTCTTC.